This T cell receptor beta chain originates from a study of Siglec-9 on CD8 T cells in melanoma. Turning to this clone: The antigen remains undetermined.

Assay used: immunoSEQ multiplex PCR; TCRdb lists only in-frame clones, some missing. This table holds about 30,000 clones, around three quarters found once. The study's findings and limits: In melanoma tumors, a Siglec-9-marked effector memory CD8+ subset reportedly appeared to accumulate.

V trimming: 5 bases; J trimming: 2 bases; junction bases outside the gene matches: 6. This CDR3 comprises 14 residues. Germline V gene data show CDR1 as MDHEN and CDR2 as SYDVKM. The sequence came from a human donor in good health. The chain links TRBV28 to TRBJ2-7, with 7 bases aligning to TRBD1. The sample consisted of Siglec-9- CD8+ T cells sorted from blood. As DNA, the CDR3 is TGTGCCAGCAGTAAATTGGGACAGCCCTACGAGCAGTACTTC. Encoded protein: CASSKLGQPYEQYF.